Below, 30 T cell receptor beta chains from the same sample are listed, as sequenced in a study of neoadjuvant anti-PD-1 for oral cavity cancer. Libraries were prepared by immunoSEQ multiplex PCR; TCRdb keeps only in-frame clonotypes and omits some of them. Of some 70,000 clones listed, more than 75% are singletons. Noted time point: after neoadjuvant nivolumab, at surgical resection. The sample was PBMCs, taken after nivolumab (anti-PD-1) treatment. All receptors come from a person between 35 and 79 years old with oral cavity squamous cell carcinoma.

The genes are TRBV10-3 and TRBJ2-7; 7 bases match TRBD2. The CDR3 consists of 16 residues. With 0 bases clipped from V and 0 bases from J, the junction kept 5 bases outside the gene matches. CDR1 is ENHRY, CDR2 SYGVKD, per germline. CDR3 residues: CAISESLGGSSYEQYF. The CDR3, as DNA: TGTGCCATCAGTGAGTCTCTCGGGGGGAGCTCCTACGAGCAGTACTTC.

This chain uses TRBV6-5 with TRBJ2-7; a possible D gene is TRBD1 (5 bases). The CDR3 sequence is 12 residues long. Trimming pared 5 bases from V and 6 bases from J, leaving 11 bases between. Germline CDR1 is MNHEY and CDR2 is SVGAGI. CDR3 amino acids: CASSRQGFEQYF. In DNA, the CDR3 is TGTGCCAGCAGTCGGCAGGGCTTCGAGCAGTACTTC.

This clone appeared a few times. This chain uses TRBV6-1 with TRBJ1-2; D is perhaps TRBD1 (6 bases). Trimming removed 2 bases from V and 8 bases from J, with 9 bases in between. Germline V gene sequence: CDR1 MNHNS, CDR2 SASEGT. The CDR3 totals 12 residues. The CDR3 bases are TGTGCCAGCAGTGAAAGGGGGAGGGGCTACACCTTC. Translation gives CASSERGRGYTF.

The genes are TRBV6-6 and TRBJ2-5; 8 bases are shared with TRBD2. Trimming at V came to 5 bases and at J to 4 bases, leaving 9 bases not matched to a gene. This CDR3 has 15 residues. Germline V CDR1 and CDR2: MNHNY, SVGAGI (reference sequence). The CDR3, as DNA: TGTGCCAGCAGTGGACTAGCCCAACGAGCAGAGACCCAGTACTTC. Translating it yields CASSGLAQRAETQYF.

This chain uses TRBV5-6 with TRBJ2-7; no definite D call. This CDR3 is built from 11 residues. Per the germline V gene, CDR1 is SGHDT and CDR2 is YYEEEE. V was shortened by 4 bases and J by 6 bases, with 8 bases between the two germline ends. The CDR3 nucleotides read TGTGCCAGCAGCCTAAAGGGCGAGCAGTACTTC. It is translated as CASSLKGEQYF.

The chain links TRBV5-4 to TRBJ2-7; D possibly corresponds to TRBD1 (6 bases). The CDR3 totals 14 residues. CDR1 and CDR2 from the germline V gene are SGHNT and YYREEE (reference sequence). V was clipped by 4 bases and J by 9 bases, with 20 bases between them. Here the CDR3 reads CASSVDSSTPGQYF. For the CDR3, the DNA is TGTGCCAGCAGCGTGGACAGCTCAACCCCCGGGCAGTACTTC.

The rearrangement links TRBV19 to TRBJ1-1; a possible D gene is TRBD1 (5 bases). This CDR3 has 13 amino acids. The germline V and J ends were trimmed by 5 bases and 0 bases, with 7 bases remaining between them. In germline, CDR1 is LNHDA, CDR2 SQIVND (reference sequence). The CDR3 loop reads CASSEQVNTEAFF. CDR3 DNA sequence: TGTGCCAGTAGTGAACAGGTGAACACTGAAGCTTTCTTT.

The chain carries TRBV19 and TRBJ2-7; TRBD1 aligns across 8 bases. The CDR3 spans 14 residues. The ends lost 3 bases at V and 5 bases at J; junction bases unmatched: 6. Germline V CDR1 and CDR2: LNHDA, SQIVND (reference sequence). This CDR3 is CASSINRGSHEQYF. The CDR3 nucleotides read TGTGCCAGTAGTATTAACAGGGGGTCCCACGAGCAGTACTTC.

The V call is TRBV19, the J call TRBJ2-2, with 8 nucleotides matching TRBD1. After removal of 7 bases from V and 4 bases from J, the junction contained 8 bases not matched to a gene. The CDR3 has 15 amino acids. Germline V gene lookup returns CDR1 LNHDA and CDR2 SQIVND (reference sequence). For the CDR3, the DNA is TGTGCCAGTAACTCGAGGACAGGGATCACCGGGGAGCTGTTTTTT. Translated, it gives CASNSRTGITGELFF.

The J gene is TRBJ2-2, the V gene TRBV6-5; perhaps TRBD1 as D (6 bases). CDR3 length: 13 residues. Trimming removed 6 bases from V and 8 bases from J, with 13 bases in between. In germline, CDR1 is MNHEY, CDR2 SVGAGI. The CDR3 DNA reads TGTGCCAGCAGGGCAACAGGGCTGGGGGAGCTGTTTTTT. As protein: CASRATGLGELFF.

The V gene is TRBV27, the J gene TRBJ2-2; D not certain. Germline assignment: CDR1 MNHEY and CDR2 SMNVEV (reference sequence). Trimming stripped 3 bases from V and 2 bases from J, with 1 base between. The CDR3 is 12 residues long. The CDR3 region has the DNA TGTGCCAGCAGTTTTAACACCGGGGAGCTGTTTTTT. Its protein is CASSFNTGELFF.

This sequence joins TRBV29-1 and TRBJ1-3, with D possibly matching TRBD1 (5 bases). The ends were cut back, 6 bases at V and 0 bases at J, with 12 bases in the middle. CDR1 is SQVTM and CDR2 is ANQGSEA in the germline V gene. The CDR3 has 14 residues. The CDR3 nucleotides read TGCAGCGTCTGGGACGGGATCTCTGGAAACACCATATATTTT. Translated, it gives CSVWDGISGNTIYF.

V and J are TRBV2 and TRBJ2-1; tentative D call: TRBD2 (6 bases). Germline V lookup: CDR1 SNHLY, CDR2 FYNNEI. The CDR3 has 14 amino acids. The V gene lost 6 bases and the J gene lost 1 base, with 10 bases spanning the gap. The CDR3, as DNA: TGTGCCAGCAGCGGGAGCTGGTCCTACAATGAGCAGTTCTTC. Amino acid sequence: CASSGSWSYNEQFF.

This chain connects TRBV6-1 to TRBJ2-7; D is perhaps TRBD1 or TRBD2 (5 bases each). Per germline, CDR1 MNHNS and CDR2 SASEGT. Trimming took off 0 bases at V and 0 bases at J, with 12 bases between the two ends. The CDR3 contains 16 residues. The CDR3 DNA is TGTGCCAGCAGTGAAGCGCTCGGTGGGGGCTCCTACGAGCAGTACTTC. Encoded protein: CASSEALGGGSYEQYF.

The CDR3 is CASRTTFQETQYF. CDR3 bases: TGCGCCAGCCGCACGACATTTCAAGAGACCCAGTACTTC. The chain recombines TRBV5-1 with TRBJ2-5; D ambiguous. The CDR3 contains 13 residues. Germline CDR1 SGHRS, CDR2 YFSETQ. Trimming removed 7 bases from V and 2 bases from J, with 12 bases in between.

The J gene is TRBJ1-1, the V gene TRBV6-5; D remains unclear. This CDR3 has 15 residues. Trimming shortened V by 3 bases and J by 2 bases, and 13 bases separated the two germline ends. Per germline, CDR1 MNHEY and CDR2 SVGAGI. CDR3 DNA: TGTGCCAGCAGTTATTACCAACGGGGAAACACTGAAGCTTTCTTT. This sequence encodes CASSYYQRGNTEAFF.

This sequence joins TRBV11-1 and TRBJ2-3; 9 nucleotides line up with TRBD1. The CDR3 consists of 15 residues. J lost 0 bases, V lost 5 bases, and 3 bases had no gene match. CDR1 is SGHAT and CDR2 is FQDESV in the germline V gene (reference sequence). CDR3 loop: CASSGQGTSTDTQYF. The CDR3 DNA reads as TGTGCCAGCAGCGGACAGGGGACCAGCACAGATACGCAGTATTTT.

The rearrangement uses TRBV27 and TRBJ2-7, with D perhaps assigned TRBD1 or TRBD2 (5 bases each). This CDR3 contains 14 residues. The germline CDR1 and CDR2 sequences are MNHEY and SMNVEV (reference sequence). With 3 bases removed from V and 4 bases from J, the gap between germline ends came to 13 bases. The CDR3 reads CASSLGPGPYEQYF. In DNA form, the CDR3 reads TGTGCCAGCAGTTTGGGACCGGGTCCATACGAGCAGTACTTC.

This chain links TRBV11-2 with TRBJ1-2; tentative D call: TRBD1 (6 bases). CDR1 is SGHAT and CDR2 is FQNNGV in the germline V gene. With 3 bases removed from V and 4 bases from J, the gap between germline ends came to 12 bases. CDR3 size: 14 residues. The CDR3 loop is CASSFGGQIYGYTF. The CDR3 bases are TGTGCCAGCAGCTTTGGTGGACAGATCTATGGCTACACCTTC.

The J gene is TRBJ1-1, the V gene TRBV6-6, with D possibly matching TRBD1 (5 bases). From germline, CDR1 is MNHNY and CDR2 SVGAGI (reference sequence). Trimming took 5 bases from V and 5 from J, leaving 15 bases between them. This CDR3 comprises 14 residues. The CDR3 reads CASSTGGRGTEAFF. The DNA for the CDR3 is TGTGCCAGCAGTACCGGGGGTCGAGGAACTGAAGCTTTCTTT.

The rearrangement joins TRBV2 to TRBJ2-1; 11 nucleotides align to TRBD2. The CDR3 totals 18 residues. With 4 bases clipped from V and 6 bases from J, the junction kept 14 bases outside the gene matches. Germline V gene lookup returns CDR1 SNHLY and CDR2 FYNNEI. CDR3 in DNA: TGTGCCAGCAGTGCCAGATCAACTAGCGGGAGTTTGGTCAATGAGCAGTTCTTC. Translation gives CASSARSTSGSLVNEQFF. Filled out from reference TRBV2 and TRBJ2-1, the complete variable domain reads EPEVTQTPSHQVTQMGQEVILRCVPISNHLYFYWYRQILGQKVEFLVSFYNNEISEKSEIFDDQFSVERPDGSNFTLKIRSTKLEDSAMYFCASSARSTSGSLVNEQFFGPGTRLTVL.

The chain employs TRBV30 and TRBJ1-5; 7 nucleotides match TRBD1. From germline, CDR1 is GTSNPN and CDR2 SVGIG (reference sequence). The CDR3 has 13 residues. J lost 6 bases, V lost 3 bases, and 5 bases had no gene match. The CDR3 here is CAWRGQLGQPQHF. The CDR3 region has the DNA TGTGCCTGGAGGGGACAGCTAGGTCAGCCCCAGCATTTT.

V and J are TRBV18 and TRBJ1-1, with D unresolved. V dropped 3 bases and J dropped 1 base, with 12 bases sitting between them. The CDR3 is made up of 15 amino acids. The V gene's germline CDR1 is KGHSH and CDR2 LQKENI. DNA for the CDR3: TGTGCCAGCTCACCGACGTTTTCCACGAACACTGAAGCTTTCTTT. Translated, it gives CASSPTFSTNTEAFF.

The CDR3 is CASSLETGGQPQHF. The CDR3 DNA follows: TGTGCCAGCAGCCTAGAGACAGGGGGTCAGCCCCAGCATTTT. The V and J genes are TRBV27 and TRBJ1-5; 9 bases fit TRBD1. The J segment lost 6 bases and the V segment lost 6 bases, leaving 6 bases of the junction unmatched. This CDR3 spans 14 amino acids. Germline-derived CDR1 and CDR2 are MNHEY and SMNVEV (reference sequence).

This chain links TRBV14 with TRBJ1-3, with 8 bases that match TRBD1. CDR1 and CDR2 (germline): SGHDN, FVKESK. The trim removed 4 bases at V and 3 bases at J, leaving 5 bases unmatched. The CDR3 contains 15 residues. CDR3 loop: CASSPAGGIGNTIYF. The CDR3, as DNA: TGTGCCAGCAGCCCTGCAGGGGGCATTGGAAACACCATATATTTT.

The rearrangement links TRBV18 to TRBJ2-6; 7 nucleotides line up with TRBD1. Germline CDR1 KGHSH, CDR2 LQKENI. The length of the CDR3 is 15 residues. The V gene end was trimmed by 4 bases and the J gene end by 4 bases; junction bases not matched to a gene: 4. The CDR3 loop reads CASSQDRSGANVLTF. DNA of the CDR3: TGTGCCAGCTCACAGGACAGGTCCGGGGCCAACGTCCTGACTTTC.

The chain links TRBV2 to TRBJ2-2; D perhaps matches TRBD1 (5 bases). The germline V and J ends were trimmed by 6 bases and 6 bases, with 11 bases remaining between them. In germline, CDR1 is SNHLY, CDR2 FYNNEI. The CDR3 totals 13 residues. CDR3 loop: CASRSGKAGELFF. The DNA of the CDR3 is TGTGCCAGCAGGTCAGGGAAGGCCGGGGAGCTGTTTTTT.

J is TRBJ2-3 and V is TRBV19; D is uncertain. This CDR3 is 12 amino acids long. The germline V and J ends were trimmed by 4 bases and 3 bases, with 5 bases remaining between them. Looked up from germline, CDR1 is LNHDA and CDR2 is SQIVND (reference sequence). CDR3 coding DNA: TGTGCCAGTAGTAGAGCAACAGATACGCAGTATTTT. Translation gives CASSRATDTQYF.

V gene TRBV6-1 combines with J gene TRBJ2-1; D is unresolved. CDR1 is MNHNS, CDR2 SASEGT, per germline. This CDR3 region has 13 residues. Trimming took off 7 bases at V and 8 bases at J, with 15 bases between the two ends. CDR3 DNA sequence: TGTGCCAGCACCCTGACAACCGCTCATGAGCAGTTCTTC. Its protein is CASTLTTAHEQFF.

The chain combines TRBV4-1 with TRBJ1-5, with D possibly TRBD1 on 6 matching bases. The germline V and J ends were trimmed by 1 base and 4 bases, with 11 bases remaining between them. This CDR3 is built from 15 residues. CDR1 MGHRA and CDR2 YSYEKL come from the germline V gene. Here the CDR3 DNA reads TGCGCCAGCAGCCAAGTCCGGGACACAAATCAGCCCCAGCATTTT. It yields the protein CASSQVRDTNQPQHF.